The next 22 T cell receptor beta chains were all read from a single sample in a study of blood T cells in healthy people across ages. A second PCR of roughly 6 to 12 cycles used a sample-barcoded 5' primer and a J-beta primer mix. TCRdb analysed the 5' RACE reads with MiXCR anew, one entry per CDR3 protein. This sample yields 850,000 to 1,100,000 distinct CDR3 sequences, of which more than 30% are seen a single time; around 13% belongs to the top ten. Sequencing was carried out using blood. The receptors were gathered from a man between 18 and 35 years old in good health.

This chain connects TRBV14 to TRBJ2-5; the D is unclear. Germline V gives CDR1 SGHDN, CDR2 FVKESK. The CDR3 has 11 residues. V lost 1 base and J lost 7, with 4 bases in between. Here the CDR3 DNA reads TGTGCCAGCAGCCAAGGCGGGACCCAGTACTTC. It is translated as CASSQGGTQYF.

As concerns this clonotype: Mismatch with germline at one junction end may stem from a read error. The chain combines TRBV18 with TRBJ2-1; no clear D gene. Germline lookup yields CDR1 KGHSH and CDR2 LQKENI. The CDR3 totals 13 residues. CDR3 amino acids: CANSPRVYNEQFF. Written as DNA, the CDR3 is TGTGCCAACTCACCAAGGGTATACAATGAGCAGTTCTTC. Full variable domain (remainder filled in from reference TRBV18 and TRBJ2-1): NAGVMQNPRHLVRRRGQEARLRCSPMKGHSHVYWYRQLPEEGLKFMVYLQKENIIDESGMPKERFSAEFPKEGPSILRIQQVVRGDSAAYFCANSPRVYNEQFFGPGTRLTVL.

CDR3 region: CASSPPTGPQETQYF. The CDR3 DNA reads TGTGCCAGCAGTCCGCCGACAGGCCCACAAGAGACCCAGTACTTC. V is TRBV28 and J is TRBJ2-5; D is possibly TRBD1 (6 bases). The V gene lost 5 bases and the J gene lost 2 bases, with 15 bases spanning the gap. The CDR3 is made up of 15 amino acids. Germline values: CDR1 MDHEN, CDR2 SYDVKM.

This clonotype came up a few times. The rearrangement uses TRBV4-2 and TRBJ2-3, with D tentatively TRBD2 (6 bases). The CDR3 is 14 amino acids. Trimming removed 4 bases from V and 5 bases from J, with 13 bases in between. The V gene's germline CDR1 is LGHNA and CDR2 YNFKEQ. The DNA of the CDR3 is TGTGCCAGCAGCCGAGGAGCCGGGGGAGATACGCAGTATTTT. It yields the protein CASSRGAGGDTQYF.

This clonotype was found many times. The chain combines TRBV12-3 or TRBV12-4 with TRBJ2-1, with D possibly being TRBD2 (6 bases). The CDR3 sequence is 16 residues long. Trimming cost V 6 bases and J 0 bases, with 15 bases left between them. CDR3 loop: CASRNSGRSSYNEQFF. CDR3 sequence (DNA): TGTGCCAGCAGAAACAGCGGGCGGAGCTCCTACAATGAGCAGTTCTTC.

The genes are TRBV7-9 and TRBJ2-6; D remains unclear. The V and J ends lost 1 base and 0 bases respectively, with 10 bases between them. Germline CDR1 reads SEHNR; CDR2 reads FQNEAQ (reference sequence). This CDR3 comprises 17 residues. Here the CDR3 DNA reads TGTGCCAGCAGCTTAGAAGAAATGTACTCTGGGGCCAACGTCCTGACTTTC. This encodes CASSLEEMYSGANVLTF.

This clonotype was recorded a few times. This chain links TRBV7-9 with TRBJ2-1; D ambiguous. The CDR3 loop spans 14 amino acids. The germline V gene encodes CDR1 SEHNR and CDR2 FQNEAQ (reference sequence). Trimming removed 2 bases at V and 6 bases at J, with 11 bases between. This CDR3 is CASSLPPGINEQFF. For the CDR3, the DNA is TGTGCCAGCAGCTTACCCCCAGGTATCAATGAGCAGTTCTTC.

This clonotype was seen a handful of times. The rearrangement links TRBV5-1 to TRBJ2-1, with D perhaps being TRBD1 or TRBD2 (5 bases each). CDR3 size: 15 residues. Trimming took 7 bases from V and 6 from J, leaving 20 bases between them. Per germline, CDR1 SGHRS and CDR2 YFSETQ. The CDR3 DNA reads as TGCGCCAGCCAAGTGGGGAACAGTGGGGGCAATGAGCAGTTCTTC. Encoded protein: CASQVGNSGGNEQFF.

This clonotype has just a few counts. The CDR3 protein is CASSVSVGQPQHF. For the CDR3, the DNA is TGTGCCAGCAGTGTATCGGTCGGGCAGCCCCAGCATTTT. The chain links TRBV12-3 or TRBV12-4 to TRBJ1-5; D unresolved. Trimming removed 5 bases from V and 7 bases from J, with 12 bases in between. CDR3 size: 13 residues.

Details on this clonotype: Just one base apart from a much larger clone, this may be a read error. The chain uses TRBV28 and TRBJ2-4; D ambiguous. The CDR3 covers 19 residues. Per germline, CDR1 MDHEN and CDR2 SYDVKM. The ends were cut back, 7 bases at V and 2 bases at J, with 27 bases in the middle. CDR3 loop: CASISDPRLVGSTKNIQYF. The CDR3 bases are TGTGCCAGCATCTCCGACCCGAGGCTAGTGGGAAGCACCAAAAACATTCAGTACTTC.

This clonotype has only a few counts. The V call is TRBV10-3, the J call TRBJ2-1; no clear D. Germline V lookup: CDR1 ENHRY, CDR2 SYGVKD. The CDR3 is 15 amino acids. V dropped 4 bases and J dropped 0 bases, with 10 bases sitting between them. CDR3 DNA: TGTGCCATCAGTGTAGGTGCATACTCCTACAATGAGCAGTTCTTC. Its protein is CAISVGAYSYNEQFF.

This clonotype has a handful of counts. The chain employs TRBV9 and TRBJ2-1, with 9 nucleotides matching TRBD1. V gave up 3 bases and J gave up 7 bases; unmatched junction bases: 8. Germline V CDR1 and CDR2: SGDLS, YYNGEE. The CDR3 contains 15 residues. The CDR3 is CASSAGQGPLNEQFF. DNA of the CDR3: TGTGCCAGCAGCGCCGGACAGGGGCCCTTGAATGAGCAGTTCTTC.

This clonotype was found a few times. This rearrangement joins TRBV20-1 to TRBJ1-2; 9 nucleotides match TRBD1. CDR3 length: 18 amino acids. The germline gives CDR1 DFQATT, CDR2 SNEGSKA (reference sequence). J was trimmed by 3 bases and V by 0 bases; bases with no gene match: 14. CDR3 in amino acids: CSARDRRWGQGSYYGYTF. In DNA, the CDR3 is TGCAGTGCTAGAGATAGGAGGTGGGGACAGGGTTCTTACTATGGCTACACCTTC.

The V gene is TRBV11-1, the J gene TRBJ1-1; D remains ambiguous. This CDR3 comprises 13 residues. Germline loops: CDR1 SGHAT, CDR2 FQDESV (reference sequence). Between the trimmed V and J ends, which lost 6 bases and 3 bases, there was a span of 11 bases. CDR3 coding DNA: TGTGCCAGCAGACGCGGGCCAGACACTGAAGCTTTCTTT. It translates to CASRRGPDTEAFF. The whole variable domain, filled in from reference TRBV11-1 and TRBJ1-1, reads EAEVAQSPRYKITEKSQAVAFWCDPISGHATLYWYRQILGQGPELLVQFQDESVVDDSQLPKDRFSAERLKGVDSTLKIQPAELGDSAMYLCASRRGPDTEAFFGQGTRLTVV.

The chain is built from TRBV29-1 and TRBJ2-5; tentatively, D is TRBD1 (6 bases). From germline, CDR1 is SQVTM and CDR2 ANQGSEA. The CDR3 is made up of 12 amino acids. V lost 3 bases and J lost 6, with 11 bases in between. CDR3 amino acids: CSVDDRIKTQYF. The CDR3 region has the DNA TGCAGCGTTGACGACAGGATAAAGACCCAGTACTTC.

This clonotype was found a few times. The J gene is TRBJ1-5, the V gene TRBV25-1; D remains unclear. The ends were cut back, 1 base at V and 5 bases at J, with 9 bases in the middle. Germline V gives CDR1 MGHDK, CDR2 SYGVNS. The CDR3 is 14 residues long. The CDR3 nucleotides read TGTGCCAGCAGTGAATCACGGTATTATCAGCCCCAGCATTTT. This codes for CASSESRYYQPQHF.

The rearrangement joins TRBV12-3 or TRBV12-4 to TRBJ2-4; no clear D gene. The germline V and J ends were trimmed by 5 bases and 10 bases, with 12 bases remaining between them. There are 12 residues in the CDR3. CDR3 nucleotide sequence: TGTGCCAGCAGTCCAGACCCCTCTATTCAGTACTTC. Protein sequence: CASSPDPSIQYF.

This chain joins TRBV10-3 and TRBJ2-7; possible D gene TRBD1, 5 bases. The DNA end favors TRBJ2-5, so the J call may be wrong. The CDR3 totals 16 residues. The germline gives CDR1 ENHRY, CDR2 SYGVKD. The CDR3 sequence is CAISEDLGHQRETQYF. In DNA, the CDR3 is TGTGCCATCAGTGAGGATTTAGGACACCAGCGAGAGACCCAGTACTTC.

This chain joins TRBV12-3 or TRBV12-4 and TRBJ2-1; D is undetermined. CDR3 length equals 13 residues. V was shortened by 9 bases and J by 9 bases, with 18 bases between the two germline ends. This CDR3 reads CASSVDRLGEQFF. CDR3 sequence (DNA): TGTGCCAGTTCGGTAGATCGGTTGGGTGAGCAGTTCTTC.

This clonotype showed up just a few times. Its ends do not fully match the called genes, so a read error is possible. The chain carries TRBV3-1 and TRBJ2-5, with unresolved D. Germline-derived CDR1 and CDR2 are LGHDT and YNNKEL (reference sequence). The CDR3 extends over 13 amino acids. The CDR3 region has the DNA TGTGCCAGCAGCCCTCGAGATCAAGAGGCCCAGTACTTC. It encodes CASSPRDQEAQYF.

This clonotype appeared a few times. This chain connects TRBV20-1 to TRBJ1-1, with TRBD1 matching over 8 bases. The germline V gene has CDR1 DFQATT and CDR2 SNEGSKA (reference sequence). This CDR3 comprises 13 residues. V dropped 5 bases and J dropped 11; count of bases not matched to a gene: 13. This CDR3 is CSALGSGGDVAFF. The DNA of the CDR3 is TGCAGTGCTCTCGGGTCAGGGGGCGATGTGGCTTTCTTT.

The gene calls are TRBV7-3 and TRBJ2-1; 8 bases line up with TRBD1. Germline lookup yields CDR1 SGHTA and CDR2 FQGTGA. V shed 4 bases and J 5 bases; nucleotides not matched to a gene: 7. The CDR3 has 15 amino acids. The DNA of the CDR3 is TGTGCCAGCAGCTCCGCTGGGACAGGCCACAATGAGCAGTTCTTC. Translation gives CASSSAGTGHNEQFF.